This is a list of T cell receptor beta chains from one sample in a study of a mutant IDH1 vaccine in newly diagnosed glioma. Antigens of these TCRs are unknown. Using immunoSEQ multiplex PCR, the repertoire was profiled, and TCRdb retains in-frame clones only, with some absent. The sample carries over 40,000 clones, over 75% recorded once. The specimen was PBMCs, collected from a glioma patient whose treatment included an IDH1 peptide vaccine. The receptors stem from a middle-aged man with glioma. Each CDR3 is given with its conserved first and last residue. The order of the fields is V gene, J gene, clone size, D gene, CDR3 protein, CDR3 DNA. The D gene is left open where the match is weak. The size of a clone is reported for some rows only, either as once, few or many, or as a class for expanded clones.

TRBV9	TRBJ2-1	-	TRBD2	CASSVRLAGAYNEQFF	TGTGCCAGCAGCGTCCGACTAGCGGGGGCATACAATGAGCAGTTCTTC
TRBV6-6	TRBJ2-7	-	-	CASSYTGGTYEQYF	TGTGCCAGCAGTTATACCGGGGGAACCTACGAGCAGTACTTC
TRBV5-6	TRBJ2-1	-	-	CASSLAGSSYNEQFF	TGTGCCAGCAGCCTGGCAGGTAGCTCCTACAATGAGCAGTTCTTC
TRBV7-2	TRBJ1-2	-	TRBD1	CASSPDREYGYTF	TGTGCCAGCAGCCCGGACAGGGAATACGGCTACACCTTC
TRBV7-9	TRBJ1-4	-	TRBD1	CASSFGTGDEKLFF	TGTGCCAGCAGCTTTGGGACAGGGGATGAAAAACTGTTTTTT
TRBV5-1	TRBJ1-2	-	-	CASSPTSRVAGYTF	TGCGCCAGCAGCCCTACGTCCAGGGTGGCTGGCTACACCTTC
TRBV5-4	TRBJ1-2	-	-	CASSKPQGHYGYTF	TGTGCCAGCAGCAAACCCCAGGGACACTATGGCTACACCTTC
TRBV7-2	TRBJ2-3	-	-	CASSLGPEASTDTQYF	TGTGCCAGCAGCTTAGGTCCAGAGGCTAGCACAGATACGCAGTATTTT
TRBV7-6	TRBJ2-7	once	-	CASSLAGVYEQYF	TGTGCCAGCAGCTTAGCAGGGGTCTACGAGCAGTACTTC
TRBV29-1	TRBJ2-6	-	-	CSVAGESGANVLTF	TGCAGCGTTGCCGGGGAATCTGGGGCCAACGTCCTGACTTTC
TRBV28	TRBJ1-6	-	-	CASSLLVWDSPLHF	TGTGCCAGCAGTTTATTGGTTTGGGATTCACCCCTCCACTTT
TRBV5-6	TRBJ2-1	few	-	CASSPPSAAWNEQFF	TGTGCCAGCAGCCCCCCCTCGGCGGCGTGGAATGAGCAGTTCTTC
TRBV15	TRBJ1-4	-	-	CATSRDRDEKLFF	TGTGCCACCAGCAGAGATCGGGATGAAAAACTGTTTTTT
TRBV2	TRBJ1-5	-	-	CASTGGNQPQHF	TGTGCCAGCACTGGAGGGAATCAGCCCCAGCATTTT
TRBV5-4	TRBJ2-5	-	-	CASSSLRKGVRLETQYF	TGTGCCAGCAGCTCCCTGCGCAAAGGTGTGCGGTTGGAGACCCAGTACTTC
TRBV10-3	TRBJ1-1	-	TRBD1	CAIRGDSYEAFF	TGTGCCATCAGAGGGGACAGCTATGAAGCTTTCTTT
TRBV18	TRBJ1-5	-	TRBD1	CASSPGTGSNQPQHF	TGTGCCAGCTCACCTGGGACAGGTAGCAATCAGCCCCAGCATTTT
TRBV5-5	TRBJ1-2	once	-	CASSLRWGDNHYGYTF	TGTGCCAGCAGCTTACGGTGGGGGGACAATCATTATGGCTACACCTTC
TRBV5-1	TRBJ2-1	-	-	CASSLGGAAYDEQFF	TGCGCCAGCAGCTTGGGTGGGGCGGCCTATGATGAGCAGTTCTTC
TRBV7-8	TRBJ2-1	-	TRBD2	CASSLGGDWTYNEQFF	TGTGCCAGCAGCTTGGGGGGGGATTGGACCTACAATGAGCAGTTCTTC
TRBV5-1	TRBJ2-5	-	-	CASSLQGIQETQYF	TGCGCCAGCAGCTTGCAAGGTATCCAAGAGACCCAGTACTTC
TRBV6-1	TRBJ1-4	-	-	CASTLGGSNEKLFF	TGTGCCAGCACCCTGGGGGGCTCTAATGAAAAACTGTTTTTT
TRBV4-3	TRBJ2-7	-	TRBD1	CASSQDPPRQGQGAYEQYF	TGCGCCAGCAGCCAAGATCCCCCGCGACAGGGACAGGGGGCCTACGAGCAGTACTTC
TRBV6-5	TRBJ1-5	once	TRBD1	CASSQGGSNQPQHF	TGTGCCAGCAGTCAGGGGGGCAGCAATCAGCCCCAGCATTTT
TRBV18	TRBJ2-7	-	TRBD2	CASSPTRGVSYEQYF	TGTGCCAGCTCACCCACCCGGGGGGTTTCCTACGAGCAGTACTTC
TRBV11-1	TRBJ2-7	-	-	CASSHLGTGEQYF	TGTGCCAGCAGCCACCTGGGGACCGGCGAGCAGTACTTC
TRBV19	TRBJ1-2	-	-	CASSIKTDRRNYGYTF	TGTGCCAGTAGTATTAAAACCGACAGAAGAAACTATGGCTACACCTTC
TRBV18	TRBJ2-7	-	-	CASSPGPYEQYF	TGTGCCAGCTCACCAGGACCCTACGAGCAGTACTTC
TRBV13	TRBJ1-5	-	-	CASSFESNQPQHF	TGTGCCAGCAGCTTTGAGAGCAATCAGCCCCAGCATTTT
TRBV7-2	TRBJ1-3	-	TRBD1	CASSPSTGGAGNTIYF	TGTGCCAGCAGCCCCTCTACAGGGGGAGCTGGAAACACCATATATTTT
TRBV6-5	TRBJ2-2	-	-	CASMKTANTGELFF	TGTGCCAGCATGAAGACAGCTAACACCGGGGAGCTGTTTTTT
TRBV14	TRBJ2-1	once	-	CASSQGRRASIDEQFF	TGTGCCAGCAGCCAAGGAAGAAGGGCATCCATCGATGAGCAGTTCTTC
TRBV10-3	TRBJ2-6	-	-	CAIGGSSGANVLTF	TGTGCCATCGGGGGGAGTTCTGGGGCCAACGTCCTGACTTTC
TRBV19	TRBJ1-4	-	-	CASSITVDTEKLFF	TGTGCCAGTAGTATAACTGTGGACACCGAAAAACTGTTTTTT
TRBV11-2	TRBJ2-3	-	TRBD2	CASSPDSGGGTDTQYF	TGTGCCAGCAGCCCGGATAGCGGGGGGGGCACAGATACGCAGTATTTT
TRBV2	TRBJ1-4	-	-	CASSEQFVEKLFF	TGTGCCAGCAGTGAACAGTTCGTTGAAAAACTGTTTTTT
TRBV9	TRBJ1-1	-	TRBD1	CASSGQGVPEAFF	TGTGCCAGCAGCGGACAGGGGGTCCCTGAAGCTTTCTTT
TRBV30	TRBJ1-3	-	-	CAWSIQGGRTIYF	TGTGCCTGGAGTATACAGGGAGGACGCACCATATATTTT
TRBV5-6	TRBJ1-1	-	-	CASTREGYSAFF	TGTGCCAGCACACGGGAGGGGTATTCAGCTTTCTTT
TRBV7-2	TRBJ1-1	-	-	CASSTGAAVAEAFF	TGTGCCAGCAGCACGGGGGCGGCGGTGGCTGAAGCTTTCTTT
TRBV5-4	TRBJ1-6	-	-	CASSFGPDTNSPLHF	TGTGCCAGCAGCTTCGGTCCGGATACTAATTCACCCCTCCACTTT
TRBV7-9	TRBJ2-7	-	TRBD2	CASSSWGSGDPASYEQYF	TGTGCCAGCAGCTCTTGGGGTAGCGGGGACCCCGCCTCCTACGAGCAGTACTTC
TRBV28	TRBJ2-2	-	-	CASSPIPAGAYTGELFF	TGTGCCAGCAGTCCTATTCCCGCGGGGGCCTACACCGGGGAGCTGTTTTTT
TRBV14	TRBJ2-1	-	TRBD2	CASSPPRLAGINEQFF	TGTGCCAGCAGCCCTCCCCGACTAGCGGGAATCAATGAGCAGTTCTTC
TRBV28	TRBJ2-4	-	-	CASTLGGGENIQYF	TGTGCCAGCACTTTGGGGGGCGGGGAGAACATTCAGTACTTC
TRBV30	TRBJ2-4	-	-	CAWSPGPKNIQYF	TGTGCCTGGAGTCCCGGTCCGAAAAACATTCAGTACTTC
TRBV7-2	TRBJ2-6	-	-	CASSPDLYGAGANVLTF	TGTGCCAGCAGCCCCGACCTATATGGGGCTGGGGCCAACGTCCTGACTTTC
TRBV5-6	TRBJ1-5	-	-	CASSLDKGSQPQHF	TGTGCCAGCAGCTTGGATAAGGGCTCTCAGCCCCAGCATTTT
TRBV5-1	TRBJ2-2	-	-	CASSLGGSNTGELFF	TGCGCCAGCAGCTTGGGAGGTAGTAACACCGGGGAGCTGTTTTTT
TRBV10-1	TRBJ2-3	-	TRBD2	CASSEAKCRGRAPTDTQYF	TGCGCCAGCAGTGAGGCGAAGTGTCGCGGGAGGGCTCCCACAGATACGCAGTATTTT
TRBV15	TRBJ2-4	-	-	CATSRDFGGSDKNIQYF	TGTGCCACCAGCAGAGATTTTGGGGGCTCGGACAAAAACATTCAGTACTTC
TRBV27	TRBJ2-4	-	-	CASSFVRGGAKNIQYF	TGTGCCAGCAGTTTCGTACGAGGGGGAGCCAAAAACATTCAGTACTTC
TRBV4-3	TRBJ2-1	-	-	CASSQDGIARYNEQFF	TGCGCCAGCAGCCAAGATGGGATAGCGCGATACAATGAGCAGTTCTTC